Presented here are 15 T cell receptor beta chains from one specimen sequenced in a study of blood T cell repertoires in COVID-19. Only in-frame clones appear in the TCRdb table, and some are missing; sequencing was by immunoSEQ multiplex PCR. The table has about 100,000 clones, 70% to 90% seen once. The sequencing sample was made of peripheral blood. The receptors come from a human donor in a cohort sampled during active COVID-19.

The chain is built from TRBV12-5 and TRBJ1-1; D is possibly TRBD1 (6 bases). The CDR3 is 12 amino acids. Germline CDR1 and CDR2: LGHNT and FRNRAP. V gave up 5 bases and J gave up 7 bases, with 11 bases separating them. In DNA, the CDR3 is TGTGCTAGTGGTCTAGGGGGGGGTGAAGCTTTCTTT. Amino acids: CASGLGGGEAFF.

The chain joins TRBV5-5 to TRBJ2-3, with D unclear. V was cut by 2 bases and J by 2 bases, with 12 bases left in between. The CDR3 is 15 residues long. CDR1 and CDR2 (germline): SGHKS, YYEKEE (reference sequence). CDR3 loop: CASSFMSEPTDTQYF. The CDR3 region has the DNA TGTGCCAGCAGCTTCATGAGCGAACCCACAGATACGCAGTATTTT.

The V and J genes are TRBV4-1 and TRBJ2-7; 8 nucleotides line up with TRBD2. CDR1 is MGHRA and CDR2 is YSYEKL in the germline V gene. The CDR3 covers 14 residues. Trimming cost V 5 bases and J 3 bases; bases outside gene matches: 6. This CDR3 is CASSLSGGLYEQYF. The DNA for the CDR3 is TGCGCCAGCAGCTTGAGCGGGGGCCTCTACGAGCAGTACTTC.

The CDR3 DNA is TGTGCCATCAGCAGCGGGACTGGTTACGAGCAGTACTTC. Translated, it gives CAISSGTGYEQYF. V is TRBV10-3 and J is TRBJ2-7; 7 bases match TRBD2. V shed 6 bases, J shed 4 bases, and the junction held 6 bases outside the gene matches. This CDR3 has 13 residues. CDR1 is ENHRY, CDR2 SYGVKD, per germline.

This chain links TRBV27 with TRBJ2-3, with 11 bases identical to TRBD2. The trim removed 0 bases at V and 4 bases at J, leaving 9 bases unmatched. This CDR3 spans 18 amino acids. Germline assignment: CDR1 MNHEY and CDR2 SMNVEV (reference sequence). CDR3 bases: TGTGCCAGCAGTTTATCGGGGGTAGCGGGGGGGCGGTCAGATACGCAGTATTTT. It translates to CASSLSGVAGGRSDTQYF.

The gene calls are TRBV4-2 and TRBJ2-7; 11 bases match TRBD1. The CDR3 loop spans 16 amino acids. Per the germline V gene, CDR1 is LGHNA and CDR2 is YNFKEQ. V lost 0 bases, J lost 5 bases, and 6 bases stayed unmatched. CDR3 sequence: CASSQEWTGGFNEQYF. The CDR3 bases are TGTGCCAGCAGCCAAGAGTGGACAGGGGGCTTTAACGAGCAGTACTTC.

This rearrangement joins TRBV19 to TRBJ2-5, with D unresolved. This CDR3 is built from 13 residues. CDR1 is LNHDA and CDR2 is SQIVND in the germline V gene (reference sequence). V was shortened by 3 bases and J by 5 bases, with 10 bases between the two germline ends. Here the CDR3 reads CASSMTNRETQYF. Here the CDR3 DNA reads TGTGCCAGTAGTATGACAAACCGGGAGACCCAGTACTTC.

The chain employs TRBV5-1 and TRBJ2-1; tentatively, D is TRBD1 (6 bases). Per germline, CDR1 SGHRS and CDR2 YFSETQ. The length of the CDR3 is 19 residues. V was cut by 0 bases and J by 1 base, with 20 bases left in between. CDR3 nucleotide sequence: TGCGCCAGCAGCTTGGGGGCCCCGGGACAAACATTATCCTACAATGAGCAGTTCTTC. This sequence encodes CASSLGAPGQTLSYNEQFF.

V gene TRBV7-2 combines with J gene TRBJ2-5; 10 bases align to TRBD2. The CDR3 spans 17 residues. CDR1 SGHTA and CDR2 FQGNSA come from the germline V gene. J lost 5 bases, V lost 0 bases, and 9 bases had no gene match. The CDR3 spells CASSLASAGGRRETQYF. The CDR3 DNA follows: TGTGCCAGCAGCTTAGCGTCAGCGGGGGGGCGGAGGGAGACCCAGTACTTC.

The J gene is TRBJ1-2, the V gene TRBV6-5, with 7 bases lining up with TRBD1. The CDR3 is 14 residues long. J gave up 8 bases and V 7 bases, and 13 bases lay outside the gene matches. Looked up from germline, CDR1 is MNHEY and CDR2 is SVGAGI. This chain's CDR3 is CASIREDRRGGYTF. The CDR3 bases are TGTGCCAGCATTCGAGAGGACAGGCGGGGAGGCTACACCTTC.

The CDR3 reads CASSEVDSGGKETQYF. In nucleotides, the CDR3 is TGTGCCAGCAGTGAAGTGGATAGCGGGGGGAAAGAGACCCAGTACTTC. The chain recombines TRBV6-1 with TRBJ2-5; 10 bases map to TRBD2. V shed 1 base, J shed 3 bases, and the junction held 5 bases outside the gene matches. Germline CDR1 and CDR2: MNHNS and SASEGT. This CDR3 region has 16 residues.

This clone showed up just once. CDR3 coding DNA: TGCGCCAGCAGCCCGGTTTCGCGGGGCACCGGGGAGCTGTTTTTT. Protein product: CASSPVSRGTGELFF. The chain uses TRBV5-1 and TRBJ2-2; TRBD2 might be the D (6 bases). This CDR3 comprises 15 residues. Germline assignment: CDR1 SGHRS and CDR2 YFSETQ. The V gene lost 4 bases and the J gene lost 4 bases, with 14 bases spanning the gap.

The genes are TRBV5-4 and TRBJ1-2; weak D call: TRBD1 (6 bases). This CDR3 is 13 amino acids long. Trimming took off 0 bases at V and 11 bases at J, with 14 bases between the two ends. The V gene's germline CDR1 is SGHNT and CDR2 YYREEE (reference sequence). This CDR3 is CASSLGGPWLYTF. The CDR3 DNA follows: TGTGCCAGCAGCTTGGGGGGGCCCTGGTTATACACCTTC.

This sequence joins TRBV4-1 and TRBJ2-7, with 10 nucleotides matching TRBD1. V shed 3 bases and J 3 bases; nucleotides not matched to a gene: 11. The CDR3 runs 17 residues. Germline V gives CDR1 MGHRA, CDR2 YSYEKL. Here the CDR3 reads CASSQGRWGTGVYEQYF. In DNA form, the CDR3 reads TGCGCCAGCAGCCAGGGTCGGTGGGGGACAGGGGTCTACGAGCAGTACTTC.

The chain is built from TRBV5-1 and TRBJ2-7; a weak D match, TRBD1 (5 bases). The germline V gene has CDR1 SGHRS and CDR2 YFSETQ. Trimming cost V 3 bases and J 2 bases, with 9 bases left between them. The CDR3 is made up of 13 amino acids. This chain's CDR3 is CASSSRQTYEQYF. The CDR3 nucleotides are TGCGCCAGCAGCTCAAGACAGACCTACGAGCAGTACTTC.